This record looks at one T cell receptor (beta chain) sequence and its context. What it binds is not known. TCRdb re-called the reads through MiXCR, storing one row per CDR3 protein. The sample consists of hundreds of thousands of distinct CDR3 sequences, roughly a third of them appearing once. Trimming cost V 2 bases and J 4 bases, with 12 bases left between them. The CDR3 length is 15 residues. From germline, CDR1 is MNHEY and CDR2 SVGEGT. The sample originates from a study of T cell repertoires in cytomegalovirus infection. The specimen was cultured PBMCs, collected from culture after CMV antigen stimulation. V gene TRBV6-2 or TRBV6-3 combines with J gene TRBJ2-1; D is perhaps TRBD2 (6 bases). The TCR comes from a human donor in good health (CMV status not recorded). Some clones in this sample may be carry-over from other donors' samples. This CDR3 is CASSYPEGLYNEQFF. The CDR3 nucleotides read TGTGCCAGCAGTTACCCGGAGGGCCTGTACAATGAGCAGTTCTTC.